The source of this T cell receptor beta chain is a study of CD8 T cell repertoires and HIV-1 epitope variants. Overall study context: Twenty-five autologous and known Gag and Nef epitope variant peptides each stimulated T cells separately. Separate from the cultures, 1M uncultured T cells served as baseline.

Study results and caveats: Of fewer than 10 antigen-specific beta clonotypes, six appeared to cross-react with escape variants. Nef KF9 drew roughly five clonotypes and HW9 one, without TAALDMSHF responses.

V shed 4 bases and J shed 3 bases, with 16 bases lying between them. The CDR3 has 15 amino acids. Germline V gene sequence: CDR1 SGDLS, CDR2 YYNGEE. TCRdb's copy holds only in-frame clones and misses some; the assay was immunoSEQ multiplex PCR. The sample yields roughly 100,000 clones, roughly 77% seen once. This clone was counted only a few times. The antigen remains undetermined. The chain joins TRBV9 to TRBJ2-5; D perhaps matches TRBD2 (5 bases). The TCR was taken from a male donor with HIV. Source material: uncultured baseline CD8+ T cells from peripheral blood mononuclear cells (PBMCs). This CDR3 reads CASSPQMSAEETQYF. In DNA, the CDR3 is TGTGCCAGCAGCCCCCAGATGTCAGCGGAAGAGACCCAGTACTTC.